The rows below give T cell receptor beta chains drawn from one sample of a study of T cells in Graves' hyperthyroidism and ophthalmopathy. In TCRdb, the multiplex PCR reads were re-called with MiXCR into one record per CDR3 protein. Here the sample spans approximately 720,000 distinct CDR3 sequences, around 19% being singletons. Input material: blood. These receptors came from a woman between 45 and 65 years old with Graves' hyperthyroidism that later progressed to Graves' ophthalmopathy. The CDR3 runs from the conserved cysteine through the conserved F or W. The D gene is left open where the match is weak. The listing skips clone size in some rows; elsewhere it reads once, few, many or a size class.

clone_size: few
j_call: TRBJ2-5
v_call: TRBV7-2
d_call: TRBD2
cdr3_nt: TGTGCCAGCAGCTTAGAAGCGACGGGGGGGAAAGAGACCCAGTACTTC
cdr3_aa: CASSLEATGGKETQYF

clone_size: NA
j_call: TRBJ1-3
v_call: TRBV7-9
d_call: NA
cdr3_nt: TGTGCCAGCAGCTTAGGGGAGACTGGAAACACCATATATTTT
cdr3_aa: CASSLGETGNTIYF

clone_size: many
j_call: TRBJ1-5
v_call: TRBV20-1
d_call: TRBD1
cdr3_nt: TGCAGTGCTACGCGGACAGGACCTAGCAATCAGCCCCAGCATTTT
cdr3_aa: CSATRTGPSNQPQHF

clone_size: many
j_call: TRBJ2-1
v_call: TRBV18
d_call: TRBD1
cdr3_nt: TGTGCCAGCTCACCCGGGACAGGGTACGAGCAGTTCTTC
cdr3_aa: CASSPGTGYEQFF

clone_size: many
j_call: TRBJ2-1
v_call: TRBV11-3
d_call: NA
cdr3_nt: TGTGCCAGCAGCTTCTCCGGTGAGAATGAGCAGTTCTTC
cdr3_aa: CASSFSGENEQFF

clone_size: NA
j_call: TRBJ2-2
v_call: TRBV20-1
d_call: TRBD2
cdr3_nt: TGCAGTGCCCCGACGGCTAGCGGGGGGGCATTGGACACCGGGGAGCTGTTTTTT
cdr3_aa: CSAPTASGGALDTGELFF

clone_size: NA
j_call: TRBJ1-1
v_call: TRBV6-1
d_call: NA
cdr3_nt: TGTGCCAGCAGAGAAGGACAGACTAACACTGAAGCTTTCTTT
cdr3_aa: CASREGQTNTEAFF

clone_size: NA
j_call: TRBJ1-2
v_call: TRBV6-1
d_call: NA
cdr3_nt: TGTGCCAGCAGTGAAGACATACAACGGGGGGATGGCTACACCTTC
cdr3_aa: CASSEDIQRGDGYTF

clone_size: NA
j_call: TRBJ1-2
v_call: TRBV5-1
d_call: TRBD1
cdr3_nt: TGCGCCAGCAGCCTACCGGGACAGGGGGCGCTTGGATCTAACTATGGCTACACCTTC
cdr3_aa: CASSLPGQGALGSNYGYTF

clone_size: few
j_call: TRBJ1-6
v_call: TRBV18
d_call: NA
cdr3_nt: TGTGCCAGCTCACCAGGGGACATTGGTTCACCCCTCCACTTT
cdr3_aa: CASSPGDIGSPLHF

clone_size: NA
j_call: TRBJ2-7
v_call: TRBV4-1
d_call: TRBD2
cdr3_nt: TGCGCCAGCAGCCCTTTGCGGGGGGCTGATTACGAGCAGTACTTC
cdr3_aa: CASSPLRGADYEQYF

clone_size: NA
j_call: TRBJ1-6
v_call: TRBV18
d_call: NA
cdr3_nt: TGTGCCAGCTCACCACTCGGACGGTCGGAGAATTCACCCCTCCACTTT
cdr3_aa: CASSPLGRSENSPLHF

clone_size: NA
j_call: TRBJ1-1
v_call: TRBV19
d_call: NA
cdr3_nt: TGTGCCAGTAGTCCAATGAACACTGAAGTTTTCTTT
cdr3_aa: CASSPMNTEVFF

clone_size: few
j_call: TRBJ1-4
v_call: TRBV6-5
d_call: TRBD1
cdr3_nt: TGTGCCAGCAGTTACTCCGAGGGACAGGGGATGGGTCGCGAAAAACTGTTTTTT
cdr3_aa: CASSYSEGQGMGREKLFF

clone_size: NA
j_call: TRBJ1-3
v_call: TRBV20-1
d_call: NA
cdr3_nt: TGCAGTGCTAGAGATGGACAGTTCTCTGGAAACACCATATATTTT
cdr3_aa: CSARDGQFSGNTIYF

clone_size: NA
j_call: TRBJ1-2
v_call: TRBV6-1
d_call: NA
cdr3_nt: TGTGCCAGCAGTGAATTGAGGCAGGGGAGTAACTATGGCTACACCTTC
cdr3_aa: CASSELRQGSNYGYTF

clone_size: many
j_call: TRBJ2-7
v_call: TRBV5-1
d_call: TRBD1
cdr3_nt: TGCGCCAGCAGCGTAGGACAGGGTGAGATCTACGAGCAGTACTTC
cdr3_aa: CASSVGQGEIYEQYF

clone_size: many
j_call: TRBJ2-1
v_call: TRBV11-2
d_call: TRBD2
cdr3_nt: TGTGCCAGCAGCTCCGGGACTAGCCAAAATGAGCAGTTCTTC
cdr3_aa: CASSSGTSQNEQFF

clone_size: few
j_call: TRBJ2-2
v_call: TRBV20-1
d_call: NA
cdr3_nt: TGCAGTGCCACAGCGCGGGCCGGAGTCGGGGAGCTGTTTTTT
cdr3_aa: CSATARAGVGELFF

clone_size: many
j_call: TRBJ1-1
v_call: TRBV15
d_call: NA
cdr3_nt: TGTGCCACCAGCGGGGTCTGGTCCGACACTGAAGCTTTCTTT
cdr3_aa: CATSGVWSDTEAFF

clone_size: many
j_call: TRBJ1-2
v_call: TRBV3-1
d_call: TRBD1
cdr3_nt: TGTGCCAGCAGCCAAGTTTTTCGGGACAGGGGTGACTATGGCTACACCTTC
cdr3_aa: CASSQVFRDRGDYGYTF

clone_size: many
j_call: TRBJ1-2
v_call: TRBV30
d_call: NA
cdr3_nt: TGTGCCTGGAGTGGAACTAACTATGGCTACACCTTC
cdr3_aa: CAWSGTNYGYTF

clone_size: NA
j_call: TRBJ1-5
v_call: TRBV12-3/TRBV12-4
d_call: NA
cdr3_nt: TGTGCCAGCAAAATACAGGGAGAACAGCAGCCCCAGCATTTT
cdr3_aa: CASKIQGEQQPQHF

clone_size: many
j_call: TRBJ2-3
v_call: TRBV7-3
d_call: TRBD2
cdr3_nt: TGTGCCAGCAGCTCTGACGCGGGGGGCACAGATACGCAGTATTTT
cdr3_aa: CASSSDAGGTDTQYF

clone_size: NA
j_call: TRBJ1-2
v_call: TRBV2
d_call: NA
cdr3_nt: TGTGCCAGCAGTGAGAGGCAGCAATCCGATGGCTACACCTTC
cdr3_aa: CASSERQQSDGYTF

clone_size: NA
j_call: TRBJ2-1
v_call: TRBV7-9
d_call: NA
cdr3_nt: TGTGCCAGCAGCTTCAGGACAGACAGCAATGAGCAGTTCTTC
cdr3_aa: CASSFRTDSNEQFF

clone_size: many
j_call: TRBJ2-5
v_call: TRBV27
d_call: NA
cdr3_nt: TGTGCCAGCAGTTTATCGAGTCCAGGGGGGAGAGAGACCCAGTACTTC
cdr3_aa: CASSLSSPGGRETQYF

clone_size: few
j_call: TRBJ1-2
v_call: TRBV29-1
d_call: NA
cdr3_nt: TGCAGCGGGAGGGAGTCTAACTATGGCTACACCTTC
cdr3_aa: CSGRESNYGYTF

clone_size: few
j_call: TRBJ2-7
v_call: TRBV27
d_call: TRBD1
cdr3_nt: TGTGCCAGCAGAGGCACAGGGGGTTACACCTACGAGCAGTACTTC
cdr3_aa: CASRGTGGYTYEQYF